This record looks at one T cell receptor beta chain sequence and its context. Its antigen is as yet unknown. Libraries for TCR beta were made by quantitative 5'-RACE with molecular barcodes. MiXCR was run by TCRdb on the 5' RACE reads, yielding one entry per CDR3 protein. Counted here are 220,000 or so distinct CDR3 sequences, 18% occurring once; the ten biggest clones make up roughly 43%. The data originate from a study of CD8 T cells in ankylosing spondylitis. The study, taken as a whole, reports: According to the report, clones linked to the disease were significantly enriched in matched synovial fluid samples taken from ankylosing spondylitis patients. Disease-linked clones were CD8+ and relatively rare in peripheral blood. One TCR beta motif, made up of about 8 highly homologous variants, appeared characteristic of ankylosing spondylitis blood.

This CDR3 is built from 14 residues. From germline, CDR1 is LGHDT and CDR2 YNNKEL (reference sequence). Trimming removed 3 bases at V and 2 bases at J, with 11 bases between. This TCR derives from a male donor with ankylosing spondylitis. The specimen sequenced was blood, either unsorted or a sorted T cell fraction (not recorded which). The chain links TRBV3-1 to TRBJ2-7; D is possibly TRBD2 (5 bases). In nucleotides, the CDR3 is TGTGCCAGCAGCCACGCGACTAATACCTACGAGCAGTACTTC. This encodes CASSHATNTYEQYF.